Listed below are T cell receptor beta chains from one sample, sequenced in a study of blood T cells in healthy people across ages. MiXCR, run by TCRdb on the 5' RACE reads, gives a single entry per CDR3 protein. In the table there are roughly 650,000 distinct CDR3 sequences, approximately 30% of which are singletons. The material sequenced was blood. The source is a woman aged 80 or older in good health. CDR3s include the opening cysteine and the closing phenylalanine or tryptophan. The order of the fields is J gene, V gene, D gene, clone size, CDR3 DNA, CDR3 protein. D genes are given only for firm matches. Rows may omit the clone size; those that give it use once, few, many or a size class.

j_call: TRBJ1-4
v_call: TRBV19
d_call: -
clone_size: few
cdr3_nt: TGTGCCAGTAGTTTTAACCCCGGGGCAGCAACTAATGAAAAACTGTTTTTT
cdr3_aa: CASSFNPGAATNEKLFF

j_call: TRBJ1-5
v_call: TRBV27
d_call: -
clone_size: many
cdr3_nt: TGTGCCAGCAGTTTCGATAGCAATCAGCCCCAGCATTTT
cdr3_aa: CASSFDSNQPQHF

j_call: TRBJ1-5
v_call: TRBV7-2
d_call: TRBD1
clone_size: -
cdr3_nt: TGTGCCAGCAGCGCATCGCTGACAGGGGGAGATCAGCCCCAGCATTTT
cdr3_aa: CASSASLTGGDQPQHF

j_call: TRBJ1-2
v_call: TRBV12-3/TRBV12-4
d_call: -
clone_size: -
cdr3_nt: TGTGCCAGCAGTTTAGTACAGTACCTTAACTATGGCTACACCTTC
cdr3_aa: CASSLVQYLNYGYTF

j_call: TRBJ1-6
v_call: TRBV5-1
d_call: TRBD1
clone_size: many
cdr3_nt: TGCGCCAGCAGCGCCGGGGACAGTGATTCACCCCTCCACTTT
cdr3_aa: CASSAGDSDSPLHF

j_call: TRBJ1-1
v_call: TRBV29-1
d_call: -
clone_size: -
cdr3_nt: TGCAGCGTTGTCATGGGAGGGTTGTCCACTGAAGCTTTCTTT
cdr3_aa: CSVVMGGLSTEAFF

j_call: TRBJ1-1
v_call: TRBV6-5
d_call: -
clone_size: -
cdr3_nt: TGTGCCAGCAGTTGGACAGAGACGAACACTGAAGTTTTCTTT
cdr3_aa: CASSWTETNTEVFF

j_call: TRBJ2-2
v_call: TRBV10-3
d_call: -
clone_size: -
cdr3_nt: TGTGCCATCAGTGAGTGGCGGCCGAACACCGGGGAGCTGTTTTTT
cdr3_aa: CAISEWRPNTGELFF

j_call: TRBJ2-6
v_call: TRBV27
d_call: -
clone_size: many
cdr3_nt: TGTGCCAGCAGCGCCCGAAAAGGGCTTACTGGGGCCAACGTCCTGACTTTC
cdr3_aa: CASSARKGLTGANVLTF

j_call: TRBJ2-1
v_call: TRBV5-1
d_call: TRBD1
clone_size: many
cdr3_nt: TGCGCCAGCAGCCAGGAGACAGGGGGCTTAGCGGATGAGCAGTTCTTC
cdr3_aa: CASSQETGGLADEQFF

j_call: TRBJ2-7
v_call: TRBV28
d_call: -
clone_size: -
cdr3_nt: TGTGCCAGCAGTTTAGGATGGGGGCAGAGCGAGCAGTACTTC
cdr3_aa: CASSLGWGQSEQYF

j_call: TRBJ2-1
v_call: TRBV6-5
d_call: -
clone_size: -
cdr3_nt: TGTGCCAGCGGACGGGGAACTACCGGCCGACCTGAGCAGTTCTTC
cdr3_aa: CASGRGTTGRPEQFF

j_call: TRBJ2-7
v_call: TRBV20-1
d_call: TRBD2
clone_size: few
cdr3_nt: TGCAGTGCCGAGAGGACTAGCAATAGCTACGAGCAGTACTTC
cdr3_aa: CSAERTSNSYEQYF

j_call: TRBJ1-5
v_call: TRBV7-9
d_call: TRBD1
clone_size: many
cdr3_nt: TGTGCCAGCAGCGGCAGGGGGACCAATCAGCCCCAGCATTTT
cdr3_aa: CASSGRGTNQPQHF

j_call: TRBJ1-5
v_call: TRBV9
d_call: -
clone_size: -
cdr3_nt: TGTGCCAGCAGCCAGGGCTGGAATAGCAATCAGCCCCAGCATTTT
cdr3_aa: CASSQGWNSNQPQHF

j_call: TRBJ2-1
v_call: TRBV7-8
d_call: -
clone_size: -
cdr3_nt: TGTGCCAGCACCCAGCTTGGGACAAATGAGCAGTTCTTC
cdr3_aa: CASTQLGTNEQFF

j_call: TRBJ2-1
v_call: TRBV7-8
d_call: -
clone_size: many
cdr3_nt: TGTGCCAGCAGCTTATTGACCACTTCCTACAATGAGCAGTTCTTC
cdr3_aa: CASSLLTTSYNEQFF

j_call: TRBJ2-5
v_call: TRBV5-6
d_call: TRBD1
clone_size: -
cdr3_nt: TGTGCCAGCAGCCGGAACCGACAGGGTTTGGGGGAGACCCAGTACTTC
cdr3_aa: CASSRNRQGLGETQYF

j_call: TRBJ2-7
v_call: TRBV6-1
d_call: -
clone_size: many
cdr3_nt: TGTGCCAGCGAAACAATCACCTACGAGCAGTACTTC
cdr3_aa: CASETITYEQYF

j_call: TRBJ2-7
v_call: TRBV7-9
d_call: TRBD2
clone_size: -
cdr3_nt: TGTGCCAGCAGCTTAAGCGCTAGCGGGGGATGCAATGAGCAGTACTTC
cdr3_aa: CASSLSASGGCNEQYF

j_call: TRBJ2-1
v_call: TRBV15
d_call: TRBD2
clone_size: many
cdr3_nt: TGTGCCACCAGCACCCGACTAGCGGGGGGGGTCTACAATGAGCAGTTCTTC
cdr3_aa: CATSTRLAGGVYNEQFF

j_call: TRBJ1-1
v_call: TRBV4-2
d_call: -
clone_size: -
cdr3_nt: TGTGCCAGCAGCCAGGGCTGGACAGAACTTAACACTGAAGCTTTCTTT
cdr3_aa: CASSQGWTELNTEAFF

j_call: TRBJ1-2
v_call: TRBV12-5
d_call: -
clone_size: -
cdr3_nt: TGTGCTAGTGCGGGGGGGGTAGGCGGCTACACCTTC
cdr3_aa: CASAGGVGGYTF

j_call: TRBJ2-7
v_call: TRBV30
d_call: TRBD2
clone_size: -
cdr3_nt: TGTGCCTGGAGTATACGGGGTAGCGGGAGCTACGAGCAGTACTTC
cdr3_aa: CAWSIRGSGSYEQYF

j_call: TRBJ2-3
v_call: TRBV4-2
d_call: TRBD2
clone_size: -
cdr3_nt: TGTGCCAGCAGCCGAGTAGCGGGGGAGGTAGGAGATACGCAGTATTTT
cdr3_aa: CASSRVAGEVGDTQYF

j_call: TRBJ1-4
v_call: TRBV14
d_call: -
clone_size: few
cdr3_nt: TGTGCCAGCAGCCACTTGGCCGGGAGTAATGAAAAACTGTTTTTT
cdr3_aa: CASSHLAGSNEKLFF

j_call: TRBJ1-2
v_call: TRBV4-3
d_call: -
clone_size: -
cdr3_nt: TGCGCCAGCAGCCAAGATATCGGCATTGGCTACACCTTC
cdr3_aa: CASSQDIGIGYTF

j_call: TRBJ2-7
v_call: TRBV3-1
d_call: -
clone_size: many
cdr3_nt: TGTGCCAGCAGCCAAGGTATCCAGGTACTCTACGAGCAGTACTTC
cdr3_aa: CASSQGIQVLYEQYF

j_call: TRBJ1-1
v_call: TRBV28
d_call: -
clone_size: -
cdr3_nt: TGTGCCAGCAGTTTATCGCAGCTTATCACTGAAGCTTTCTTT
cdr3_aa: CASSLSQLITEAFF

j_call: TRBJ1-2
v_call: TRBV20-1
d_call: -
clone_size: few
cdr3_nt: TGCAGGGCTAGAGATCTGGGCTATGGCTACACCTTC
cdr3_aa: CRARDLGYGYTF

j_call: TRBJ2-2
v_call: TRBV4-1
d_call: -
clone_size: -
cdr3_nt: TGCGCCAGCAGCCAAGAAACAGGCAGGGGCACCGGGGAGCTGTTTTTT
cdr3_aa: CASSQETGRGTGELFF

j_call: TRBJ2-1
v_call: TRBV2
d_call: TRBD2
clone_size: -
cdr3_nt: TGTGCCAGCAGTGAAGCCCTAGCGGGAGGTGAGCAGTTCTTC
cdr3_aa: CASSEALAGGEQFF

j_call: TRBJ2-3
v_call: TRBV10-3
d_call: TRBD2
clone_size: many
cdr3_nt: TGTGCCATCAGTGATTCTAGCGGGGGGCCCACAGATACGCAGTATTTT
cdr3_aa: CAISDSSGGPTDTQYF

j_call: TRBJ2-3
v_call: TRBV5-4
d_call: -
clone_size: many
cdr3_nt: TGTGCCAGCAGCACCAGGACGGGTAGCACAGATACGCAGTATTTT
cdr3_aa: CASSTRTGSTDTQYF

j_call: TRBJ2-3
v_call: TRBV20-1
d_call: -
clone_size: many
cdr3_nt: TGCAGTGCTAGAGACAGGGTCGTAAACACAGATACGCAGTATTTT
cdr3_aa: CSARDRVVNTDTQYF

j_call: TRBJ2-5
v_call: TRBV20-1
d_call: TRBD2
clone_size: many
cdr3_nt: TGCAGTGCTAGAGACCTAGCGGGGGATCAATCAGAGACCCAGTACTTC
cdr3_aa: CSARDLAGDQSETQYF

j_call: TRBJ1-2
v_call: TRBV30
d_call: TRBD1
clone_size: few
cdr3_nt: TGTGCCTGGAGTGACGGGACAGCCGGGGGCTACACCTTC
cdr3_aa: CAWSDGTAGGYTF

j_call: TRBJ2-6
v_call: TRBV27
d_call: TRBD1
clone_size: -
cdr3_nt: TGTGCCAGCAGTTCGGGACAGGGTGTTCGTTCTGGGGCCAACGTCCTGACTTTC
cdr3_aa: CASSSGQGVRSGANVLTF

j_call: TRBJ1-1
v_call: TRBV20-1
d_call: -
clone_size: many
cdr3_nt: TGCAGTGCTGGAGTTCGAGGGATGAACACTGAAGCTTTCTTT
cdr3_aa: CSAGVRGMNTEAFF

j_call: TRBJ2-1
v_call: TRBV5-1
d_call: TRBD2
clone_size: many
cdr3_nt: TGCGCCAGCAGGTCCGAATTGGCTAGCGGGGAGCAGTTCTTC
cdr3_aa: CASRSELASGEQFF

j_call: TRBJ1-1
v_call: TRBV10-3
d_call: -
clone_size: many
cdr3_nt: TGTGCCATCAGTGAGGACAGGAACACTGAAGCTTTCTTT
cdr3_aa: CAISEDRNTEAFF

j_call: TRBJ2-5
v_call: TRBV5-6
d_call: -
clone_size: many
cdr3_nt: TGTGCCAGCAGCTTAACGGGGGACAGCCTGGTGGAGACCCAGTACTTC
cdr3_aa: CASSLTGDSLVETQYF

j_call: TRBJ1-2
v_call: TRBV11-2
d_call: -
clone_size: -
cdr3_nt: TGTGCCAGCAGCTTAGATAGGGGCTGGGGCTACACCTTC
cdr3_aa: CASSLDRGWGYTF

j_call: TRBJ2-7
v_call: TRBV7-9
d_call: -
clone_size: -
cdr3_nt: TGTGCCAGCAGCTTGAAACCGGGACACTTTCCCTACGAGCAGTACTTT
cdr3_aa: CASSLKPGHFPYEQYF

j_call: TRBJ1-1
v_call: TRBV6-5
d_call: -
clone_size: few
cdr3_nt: TGTGCCAGCAGTTACTCGAAGGTTAACACTGAAGCTTTCTTT
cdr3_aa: CASSYSKVNTEAFF

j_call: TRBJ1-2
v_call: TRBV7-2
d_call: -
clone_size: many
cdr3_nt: TGTGCCAGCAGGGGTGCTAGCTATGGCTACACCTTC
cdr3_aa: CASRGASYGYTF

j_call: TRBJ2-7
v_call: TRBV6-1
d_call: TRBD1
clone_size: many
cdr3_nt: TGTGCCAGCAGTGAGAGGGCCCACGGACAGGGGGCTCGAGAGCAGTACTTC
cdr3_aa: CASSERAHGQGAREQYF